The 30 T cell receptor beta chains below were found in one sample sequenced in a study of shared clonotypes between healthy human individuals. Here immunoSEQ multiplex PCR was the method, and the copy in TCRdb shows in-frame clones only, minus some. The sample consists of 450,000 to 500,000 clones, around 73% of them appearing once. Sequenced input: PBMCs. The receptors come from a woman aged 35 to 49 in good health. Some clones in this sample may be carry-over from other donors' samples.

The chain uses TRBV28 and TRBJ2-1, with D tentatively TRBD2 (5 bases). Deletions cut 6 bases from V and 8 bases from J, with 20 bases between. Germline V gene data show CDR1 as MDHEN and CDR2 as SYDVKM. The length of the CDR3 is 15 residues. The CDR3 loop reads CASRSLTEGSYEQFF. CDR3 in DNA: TGTGCCAGCAGAAGTTTAACCGAAGGGAGTTATGAGCAGTTCTTC.

The V and J genes are TRBV5-1 and TRBJ2-7; no clear D. Trimming removed 4 bases at V and 7 bases at J, with 9 bases between. CDR3 size: 11 residues. Germline CDR1 reads SGHRS; CDR2 reads YFSETQ. The CDR3 nucleotides are TGCGCCAGCAGCCTTAATAGGGAGCAGTACTTC. Translated, it gives CASSLNREQYF.

This clone was seen a handful of times. The V call is TRBV7-9, the J call TRBJ2-7; D tentatively reads TRBD1 or TRBD2 (7 bases each). V was clipped by 5 bases and J by 3 bases, with 20 bases between them. In germline, CDR1 is SEHNR, CDR2 FQNEAQ (reference sequence). The CDR3 has 16 amino acids. The CDR3: CASSPTTGRGLYEQYF. The DNA of the CDR3 is TGTGCCAGCAGCCCAACTACAGGGAGGGGGCTCTACGAGCAGTACTTC.

With regard to this clone: This sample includes further DNA sequences coding for the same CDR3. The rearrangement joins TRBV30 to TRBJ2-7, with D perhaps matching TRBD2 (5 bases). CDR1 and CDR2 from the germline V gene are GTSNPN and SVGIG (reference sequence). The CDR3 is 11 residues long. V gave up 2 bases and J gave up 4 bases, with 6 bases separating them. The CDR3 loop is CAWSRGYEQYF. The DNA for the CDR3 is TGTGCCTGGAGTAGAGGGTACGAGCAGTACTTC. The full variable domain, rest sourced from reference TRBV30 and TRBJ2-7, is SQTIHQWPATLVQPVGSPLSLECTVEGTSNPNLYWYRQAAGRGLQLLFYSVGIGQISSEVPQNLSASRPQDRQFILSSKKLLLSDSGFYLCAWSRGYEQYFGPGTRLTVT.

This clone has a handful of counts. V usage is TRBV7-8 and J usage is TRBJ2-7, with D unclear. This CDR3 comprises 13 residues. V gave up 5 bases and J gave up 6 bases, with 14 bases separating them. Germline V gene data show CDR1 as SGHVS and CDR2 as FQNEAQ. CDR3 protein: CASSPRLDSEQYF. CDR3 nucleotide sequence: TGTGCCAGCAGCCCCCGTTTGGATAGCGAGCAGTACTTC. Full variable domain (rest looked up from reference TRBV7-8 and TRBJ2-7): GAGVSQSPRYKVAKRGQDVALRCDPISGHVSLFWYQQALGQGPEFLTYFQNEAQLDKSGLPSDRFFAERPEGSVSTLKIQRTQQEDSAVYLCASSPRLDSEQYFGPGTRLTVT.

The rearrangement uses TRBV7-6 and TRBJ1-5, with TRBD1 as a possible D gene (5 bases). Trimming took 5 bases from V and 0 from J, leaving 14 bases between them. This CDR3 contains 16 residues. Germline V gene data show CDR1 as SGHVS and CDR2 as FNYEAQ. CDR3 amino acids: CASSQGLYYSNQPQHF. Written as DNA, the CDR3 is TGTGCCAGCAGCCAGGGACTTTATTATAGCAATCAGCCCCAGCATTTT.

This CDR3 is CASSHRVDTYEQYF. Here the CDR3 DNA reads TGTGCCAGCAGTCATCGGGTGGACACCTACGAGCAGTACTTC. The genes are TRBV6-1 and TRBJ2-7; weak D call: TRBD1 (5 bases). Trimming pared 5 bases from V and 2 bases from J, leaving 13 bases between. This CDR3 has 14 amino acids. Germline V gene sequence: CDR1 MNHNS, CDR2 SASEGT.

The chain uses TRBV29-1 and TRBJ2-5; possibly TRBD2 for D (6 bases). The end of the DNA fits TRBJ2-7 better, so the J call may be wrong. Germline V CDR1 and CDR2: SQVTM, ANQGSEA. The CDR3 spans 11 residues. This CDR3 reads CSVAGVDEQYF. The DNA of the CDR3 is TGCAGCGTTGCGGGAGTCGACGAGCAGTACTTC.

The sample holds a few counts of this clone. The chain carries TRBV5-4 and TRBJ1-2, with D unresolved. V was clipped by 0 bases and J by 7 bases, with 16 bases between them. This CDR3 has 15 residues. CDR1 and CDR2 (germline): SGHNT, YYREEE (reference sequence). The CDR3 sequence: CASSLDSGVSGGYTF. In DNA, the CDR3 is TGTGCCAGCAGCTTGGACAGCGGGGTCTCGGGTGGCTACACCTTC.

This rearrangement joins TRBV6-1 to TRBJ2-2; D is uncertain. The CDR3 sequence is 15 residues long. CDR1 and CDR2 (germline): MNHNS, SASEGT. Trimming stripped 3 bases from V and 3 bases from J, with 11 bases between. CDR3 nucleotides: TGTGCCAGCAGTGATGCCAGTAGGGACACCGGGGAGCTGTTTTTT. It yields the protein CASSDASRDTGELFF.

The chain recombines TRBV7-8 with TRBJ2-1; TRBD2 agrees at 8 bases. V lost 5 bases, J lost 6 bases, and 12 bases stayed unmatched. The CDR3 length is 16 residues. Germline-derived CDR1 and CDR2 are SGHVS and FQNEAQ. The CDR3 spells CASSATAGVAGNEQFF. The DNA of the CDR3 is TGTGCCAGCAGCGCCACAGCGGGAGTAGCTGGCAATGAGCAGTTCTTC.

The gene calls are TRBV9 and TRBJ2-1, with 10 positions matching TRBD2. The CDR3 contains 15 residues. With 3 bases clipped from V and 4 bases from J, the junction kept 4 bases outside the gene matches. Germline V CDR1 and CDR2: SGDLS, YYNGEE. The DNA of the CDR3 is TGTGCCAGCAGCGCCTTACTAGCGGGATACAATGAGCAGTTCTTC. This gives the protein CASSALLAGYNEQFF.

This chain joins TRBV5-1 and TRBJ2-7, with D possibly being TRBD2 (6 bases). Germline V gene lookup returns CDR1 SGHRS and CDR2 YFSETQ. V lost 4 bases to trimming and J lost 3 bases, with 14 bases between them. CDR3 length: 14 amino acids. Here the CDR3 reads CASSKDYHDYEQYF. The CDR3 region has the DNA TGCGCCAGCAGCAAGGACTACCACGACTACGAGCAGTACTTC.

The chain recombines TRBV6-1 with TRBJ1-1, with D perhaps TRBD1 (5 bases). The CDR3 totals 15 residues. Per the germline V gene, CDR1 is MNHNS and CDR2 is SASEGT. Trimming removed 6 bases from V and 8 bases from J, with 22 bases in between. In DNA, the CDR3 is TGTGCCAGCAGCCAAAATAGGGACCATAACGTCGAAGCTTTCTTT. This gives the protein CASSQNRDHNVEAFF.

DNA of the CDR3: TGTGCCAGCAGCTTATACGGTGACAATCAGCCCCAGCATTTT. Protein sequence: CASSLYGDNQPQHF. V usage is TRBV7-8 and J usage is TRBJ1-5, with D unresolved. Germline lookup yields CDR1 SGHVS and CDR2 FQNEAQ. The CDR3 runs to 14 residues. Trimming shortened V by 2 bases and J by 3 bases, and 8 bases separated the two germline ends.

This sequence joins TRBV9 and TRBJ2-3, with a possible D match to TRBD2 (6 bases). V dropped 3 bases and J dropped 2 bases, with 10 bases sitting between them. The CDR3 length is 14 residues. CDR1 and CDR2 from the germline V gene are SGDLS and YYNGEE. This CDR3 reads CASSDRDSTDTQYF. The CDR3 coding sequence is TGTGCCAGCAGCGACCGGGACTCCACAGATACGCAGTATTTT.

The chain recombines TRBV2 with TRBJ2-3; TRBD2 might be the D (5 bases). V was cut by 7 bases and J by 4 bases, with 6 bases left in between. This CDR3 contains 11 residues. CDR1 is SNHLY and CDR2 is FYNNEI in the germline V gene. CDR3 DNA: TGTGCCAGCAACGGGGCAGATACGCAGTATTTT. Amino acids: CASNGADTQYF.

The chain uses TRBV19 and TRBJ1-1; D not resolved. Deletions cut 2 bases from V and 1 base from J, with 8 bases between. The length of the CDR3 is 14 residues. The germline gives CDR1 LNHDA, CDR2 SQIVND (reference sequence). CDR3 sequence reads: CASSIRAENTEAFF. CDR3 coding DNA: TGTGCCAGTAGTATAAGGGCTGAGAACACTGAAGCTTTCTTT.

The chain is built from TRBV19 and TRBJ1-4; no clear D. Trimming removed 3 bases at V and 2 bases at J, with 7 bases between. CDR1 and CDR2 from the germline V gene are LNHDA and SQIVND (reference sequence). This CDR3 is 14 amino acids long. CDR3 sequence reads: CASSMYGTNEKLFF. The CDR3 nucleotides read TGTGCCAGTAGTATGTATGGCACTAATGAAAAACTGTTTTTT.

The chain has TRBV7-2 and TRBJ2-7; 7 nucleotides agree with TRBD2. CDR3 length equals 14 residues. The V gene's germline CDR1 is SGHTA and CDR2 FQGNSA. Unmatched junction bases numbered 5, after V lost 6 bases and J lost 0 bases. CDR3 in DNA: TGTGCCAGCAGGGCGGGGGTTAGCTCCTACGAGCAGTACTTC. The encoded protein is CASRAGVSSYEQYF.

The chain combines TRBV7-2 with TRBJ1-3; D gene unclear. CDR1 SGHTA and CDR2 FQGNSA come from the germline V gene. V lost 0 bases and J 4 bases, leaving 4 bases between the germline ends. The CDR3 has 13 amino acids. The CDR3 region is CASSLAQGNTIYF. The CDR3 nucleotides read TGTGCCAGCAGCTTAGCGCAGGGAAACACCATATATTTT.

The chain joins TRBV27 to TRBJ1-2, with D possibly matching TRBD1 (5 bases). Deletions cut 6 bases from V and 2 bases from J, with 10 bases between. The V gene's germline CDR1 is MNHEY and CDR2 SMNVEV (reference sequence). CDR3 size: 13 residues. CDR3 amino acids: CASSVQENYGYTF. Written as DNA, the CDR3 is TGTGCCAGCAGCGTACAGGAGAACTATGGCTACACCTTC.

The chain couples TRBV19 to TRBJ1-1, with D perhaps matching TRBD1 (5 bases). The germline gives CDR1 LNHDA, CDR2 SQIVND (reference sequence). Between the trimmed V and J ends, which lost 3 bases and 5 bases, there was a span of 13 bases. The CDR3 loop spans 14 amino acids. For the CDR3, the DNA is TGTGCCAGTAGTATTGCAGGGCTGTGGACTGAAGCTTTCTTT. This sequence encodes CASSIAGLWTEAFF. The full variable domain, with the rest looked up from reference TRBV19 and TRBJ1-1, is DGGITQSPKYLFRKEGQNVTLSCEQNLNHDAMYWYRQDPGQGLRLIYYSQIVNDFQKGDIAEGYSVSREKKESFPLTVTSAQKNPTAFYLCASSIAGLWTEAFFGQGTRLTVV.

Comments on this clone: A much larger clone lies a single base off, so this may be a read error. The chain employs TRBV7-3 and TRBJ1-5; TRBD1 aligns across 7 bases. The length of the CDR3 is 13 residues. V lost 5 bases and J lost 4; bases outside the gene matches: 2. Germline V gives CDR1 SGHTA, CDR2 FQGTGA. The CDR3 nucleotides read TGTGCCAGCAGCCCGGACAGGAATCAGCCCCAGCATTTT. The encoded protein is CASSPDRNQPQHF.

The chain links TRBV4-3 to TRBJ2-3; TRBD2 matches 9 bases. This CDR3 is 15 amino acids long. Unmatched junction bases numbered 3, after V lost 1 base and J lost 4 bases. Germline CDR1 and CDR2: LGHNA and YSLEER. The CDR3 sequence: CASSQGSGGPDTQYF. The CDR3 nucleotides are TGCGCCAGCAGCCAAGGTAGCGGGGGACCAGATACGCAGTATTTT.

The chain uses TRBV29-1 and TRBJ1-3, with D perhaps TRBD1 (5 bases). Germline V gene lookup returns CDR1 SQVTM and CDR2 ANQGSEA. The CDR3 loop spans 13 amino acids. Trimming took 5 bases from V and 8 from J, leaving 16 bases between them. CDR3 nucleotides: TGCAGCGTTAGTACTGGGGCCTTGGACACCATATATTTT. Encoded protein: CSVSTGALDTIYF. Full variable domain (rest looked up from reference TRBV29-1 and TRBJ1-3): SAVISQKPSRDICQRGTSLTIQCQVDSQVTMMFWYRQQPGQSLTLIATANQGSEATYESGFVIDKFPISRPNLTFSTLTVSNMSPEDSSIYLCSVSTGALDTIYFGEGSWLTVV.

This clone was picked up a small number of times. The chain uses TRBV7-9 and TRBJ2-1; 9 bases line up with TRBD1. With V trimmed by 5 bases and J by 6 bases, 5 bases remained unmatched. The CDR3 is 14 residues long. CDR1 and CDR2 (germline): SEHNR, FQNEAQ (reference sequence). CDR3 in amino acids: CASSIGTGSNEQFF. The CDR3, as DNA: TGTGCCAGCAGCATAGGGACAGGGAGCAATGAGCAGTTCTTC.

This chain uses TRBV10-3 with TRBJ2-1; maybe TRBD1 (5 bases). This CDR3 is built from 15 residues. Between the trimmed V and J ends, which lost 6 bases and 0 bases, there was a span of 12 bases. Looked up from germline, CDR1 is ENHRY and CDR2 is SYGVKD. CDR3 in amino acids: CAIRGNRSSYNEQFF. The CDR3 coding sequence is TGTGCCATCAGGGGTAACAGGAGCTCCTACAATGAGCAGTTCTTC.

V and J are TRBV10-3 and TRBJ2-2; maybe TRBD2 (6 bases). The CDR3 runs to 16 residues. Germline V gives CDR1 ENHRY, CDR2 SYGVKD. Trimming took off 1 base at V and 0 bases at J, with 9 bases between the two ends. CDR3 protein: CAISEWGDPNTGELFF. The CDR3 bases are TGTGCCATCAGTGAGTGGGGGGACCCGAACACCGGGGAGCTGTTTTTT.

Worth noting for this clone: Other DNA sequences from this sample encode an identical CDR3 as well. The gene calls are TRBV11-2 and TRBJ1-2, with 8 nucleotides matching TRBD1. This CDR3 spans 13 amino acids. Germline CDR1 SGHAT, CDR2 FQNNGV. V gave up 4 bases and J gave up 4 bases; unmatched junction bases: 2. The DNA for the CDR3 is TGTGCCAGCAGCTCAGGACAGGGCTATGGCTACACCTTC. This gives the protein CASSSGQGYGYTF. The whole variable domain, filled in from reference TRBV11-2 and TRBJ1-2, reads EAGVAQSPRYKIIEKRQSVAFWCNPISGHATLYWYQQILGQGPKLLIQFQNNGVVDDSQLPKDRFSAERLKGVDSTLKIQPAKLEDSAVYLCASSSGQGYGYTFGSGTRLTVV.